Below are 5 T cell receptor beta chains sequenced from a single sample in a study of shared clonotypes between healthy human individuals. Generated by immunoSEQ multiplex PCR, the TCRdb table keeps only in-frame clones and is missing some. The table lists fewer than 400,000 clones, around 67% of them singletons. The sample consisted of memory CD4+ T cells sorted from blood. The sample's subset: CD45RA-negative fraction. The receptors here all came from a man aged 30 to 45 in good health.

This clone was recorded a few times. V gene TRBV11-1 combines with J gene TRBJ2-1; D gene unclear. Looked up from germline, CDR1 is SGHAT and CDR2 is FQDESV (reference sequence). The CDR3 extends over 18 amino acids. The V gene lost 0 bases and the J gene lost 3 bases, with 18 bases spanning the gap. The CDR3 DNA is TGTGCCAGCAGCTTAGCCTTTTTTGGTAGTTTTATCTACAATGAGCAGTTCTTC. Residues: CASSLAFFGSFIYNEQFF. Full variable domain (missing parts from reference TRBV11-1 and TRBJ2-1): EAEVAQSPRYKITEKSQAVAFWCDPISGHATLYWYRQILGQGPELLVQFQDESVVDDSQLPKDRFSAERLKGVDSTLKIQPAELGDSAMYLCASSLAFFGSFIYNEQFFGPGTRLTVL.

The chain links TRBV7-8 to TRBJ2-7; D is unclear. V lost 4 bases to trimming and J lost 3 bases, with 4 bases between them. CDR1 is SGHVS and CDR2 is FQNEAQ in the germline V gene. CDR3 size: 11 residues. The DNA for the CDR3 is TGTGCCAGCAGCTCGTACTACGAGCAGTACTTC. Amino acids: CASSSYYEQYF. The whole variable domain, remainder taken from reference TRBV7-8 and TRBJ2-7, is GAGVSQSPRYKVAKRGQDVALRCDPISGHVSLFWYQQALGQGPEFLTYFQNEAQLDKSGLPSDRFFAERPEGSVSTLKIQRTQQEDSAVYLCASSSYYEQYFGPGTRLTVT.

The V and J genes are TRBV2 and TRBJ1-1, with a tentative D call TRBD1 (5 bases). This CDR3 has 14 residues. In germline, CDR1 is SNHLY, CDR2 FYNNEI. The ends were cut back, 4 bases at V and 3 bases at J, with 12 bases in the middle. This chain's CDR3 is CASSVGAGDTEAFF. As DNA, the CDR3 is TGTGCCAGCAGTGTAGGGGCGGGGGACACTGAAGCTTTCTTT. The full variable domain, with the rest looked up from reference TRBV2 and TRBJ1-1, is EPEVTQTPSHQVTQMGQEVILRCVPISNHLYFYWYRQILGQKVEFLVSFYNNEISEKSEIFDDQFSVERPDGSNFTLKIRSTKLEDSAMYFCASSVGAGDTEAFFGQGTRLTVV.

The chain joins TRBV29-1 to TRBJ2-1, with TRBD1 matching over 10 bases. The CDR3 sequence is 15 residues long. V trimming: 5 bases; J trimming: 5 bases; junction bases outside the gene matches: 9. Germline CDR1 is SQVTM and CDR2 is ANQGSEA. The CDR3 sequence is CSVQTGTGVDNEQFF. Written as DNA, the CDR3 is TGCAGCGTTCAGACCGGGACAGGGGTAGACAATGAGCAGTTCTTC.

This clone has a count of ten or more. The chain links TRBV7-9 to TRBJ2-1; TRBD2 agrees at 9 bases. This CDR3 region has 17 residues. Germline trimming cut 5 bases from V and 4 bases from J; bases unmatched to any gene: 12. The germline gives CDR1 SEHNR, CDR2 FQNEAQ (reference sequence). This chain's CDR3 is CASSPPMREGPYNEQFF. The DNA for the CDR3 is TGTGCCAGCAGCCCGCCTATGCGGGAGGGCCCTTACAATGAGCAGTTCTTC.